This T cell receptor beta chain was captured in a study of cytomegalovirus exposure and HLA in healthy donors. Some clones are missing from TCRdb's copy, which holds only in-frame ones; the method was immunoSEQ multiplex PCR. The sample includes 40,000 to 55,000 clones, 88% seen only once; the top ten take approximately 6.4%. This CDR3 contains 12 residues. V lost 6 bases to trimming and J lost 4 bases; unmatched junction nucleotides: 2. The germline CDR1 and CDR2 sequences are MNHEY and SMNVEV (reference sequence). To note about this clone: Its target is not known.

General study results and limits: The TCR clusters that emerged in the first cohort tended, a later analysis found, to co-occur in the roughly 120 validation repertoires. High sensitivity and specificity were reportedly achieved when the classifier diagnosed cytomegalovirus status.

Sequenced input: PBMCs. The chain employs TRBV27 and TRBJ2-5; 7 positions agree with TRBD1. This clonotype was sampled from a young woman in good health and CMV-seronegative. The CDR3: CASRDRLETQYF. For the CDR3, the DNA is TGTGCCAGCAGGGACAGGTTAGAGACCCAGTACTTC.